This T cell receptor (beta chain) was identified during a study of cytomegalovirus exposure and HLA in healthy donors. Study results and caveats: Roughly uniform sequencing depth across donors was assumed, possibly incorrectly.

Trimming left V 4 bases short and J 6 bases short, with 12 bases between. CDR1 GTSNPN and CDR2 SVGIG come from the germline V gene (reference sequence). The CDR3 has 12 amino acids. As for this clone: Antigen: not known.

PCR involved 60 Vbeta and 13 Jbeta primers. TCRdb's table, derived via immunoSEQ multiplex PCR, lists solely in-frame clones and lacks some. The sample has 150,000 to 200,000 clones, 80% to 85% seen once; the top ten hold roughly 0.99%. This chain uses TRBV30 with TRBJ2-5; a weak D match, TRBD2 (6 bases). The sample taken for sequencing was PBMCs. This sequence originates from a woman in her thirties or forties in good health and CMV-seronegative. The CDR3 nucleotides are TGTGCCTGGACGGGGGTTGGGAAGACCCAGTACTTC. Translating it yields CAWTGVGKTQYF.